This TCR beta chain was recovered during a study of T cell responses to AZD1222 COVID-19 vaccine. General study findings and limits: Repertoires were obtained solely post-peak T cell response. Unmutated variant regions are reportedly targeted by nearly half of spike-specific TCRs. Seropositive status at baseline applied to only six AZD1222 recipients.

Germline V gene lookup returns CDR1 ENHRY and CDR2 SYGVKD. V was pared by 7 bases and J by 0 bases, with 14 bases between. This CDR3 spans 15 amino acids. Comment on this clone: Antigen specificity is unknown.

The assay was immunoSEQ multiplex PCR, and TCRdb's table has in-frame clones only and misses some. The sample lists about 110,000 clones, around nine tenths occurring once. This sample comprised peripheral blood, obtained 28 days after the second AZD1222 dose. The chain employs TRBV10-3 and TRBJ2-3, with D maybe TRBD2 (5 bases). This sequence originates from an adult who received the AZD1222 COVID-19 vaccine. Here the CDR3 DNA reads TGTGCCATCAATGGTCCCGGGGAGAGCACAGATACGCAGTATTTT. It encodes CAINGPGESTDTQYF.